Below, 9 T cell receptor beta chains from the same sample are listed, as sequenced in a study of T cell repertoires in cytomegalovirus infection. TCRdb re-analysed the reads in MiXCR, keeping a single row per CDR3 protein. The sample contains some 180,000 distinct CDR3 sequences, roughly a fifth of which appear only once. Sequenced material: PBMCs. The receptors originated from a human donor in good health (CMV status not recorded). Some clones in this sample may be carry-over from other donors' samples.

This clonotype was detected only a few times. V and J are TRBV6-8 and TRBJ1-2; D ambiguous. This CDR3 spans 14 amino acids. CDR1 MNHGY and CDR2 SAAAGT come from the germline V gene. With 0 bases removed from V and 1 base from J, the gap between germline ends came to 6 bases. CDR3 in amino acids: CASSYSWGNYGYTF. As DNA, the CDR3 is TGTGCCAGCAGTTACTCGTGGGGTAACTATGGCTACACCTTC.

This clonotype was observed many times. The genes are TRBV7-2 and TRBJ2-2, with TRBD2 matching over 13 bases. CDR1 is SGHTA, CDR2 FQGNSA, per germline. J was trimmed by 7 bases and V by 6 bases; bases with no gene match: 11. CDR3 length: 17 amino acids. CDR3 DNA: TGTGCCAGCAGTCGGACGGGACTAGCGGGACGGGGCGGGGAGCTGTTTTTT. Translating it yields CASSRTGLAGRGGELFF.

The CDR3 sequence is CASSFPVGGGPDTQYF. CDR3 bases: TGTGCCAGCAGTTTTCCCGTGGGGGGAGGCCCAGATACGCAGTATTTT. The chain carries TRBV28 and TRBJ2-3, with D perhaps TRBD2 (6 bases). Germline V gives CDR1 MDHEN, CDR2 SYDVKM. V lost 3 bases to trimming and J lost 4 bases, with 17 bases between them. This CDR3 is built from 16 residues.

Of note for this clonotype: A much larger clone lies one base from this, so it may be a read error. The genes are TRBV7-2 and TRBJ2-1; perhaps TRBD1 as D (5 bases). V lost 2 bases, J lost 9 bases, and 17 bases lay in between. CDR3 size: 15 residues. The germline gives CDR1 SGHTA, CDR2 FQGNSA. In DNA form, the CDR3 reads TGTGCCAGCAGCTTATGGGCAGGGTTGGGCAGTGAGCAGTTCTTC. Amino acid sequence: CASSLWAGLGSEQFF.

This clonotype was detected many times. The chain carries TRBV28 and TRBJ1-5; 8 nucleotides line up with TRBD1. This CDR3 spans 15 amino acids. V was clipped by 4 bases and J by 7 bases; unmatched bases: 9. The germline CDR1 and CDR2 sequences are MDHEN and SYDVKM. The CDR3: CASSSQGGRKQPQHF. The CDR3 bases are TGTGCCAGCAGTTCACAGGGGGGAAGAAAACAGCCCCAGCATTTT. Supplemented by reference TRBV28 and TRBJ1-5, the full variable domain reads DVKVTQSSRYLVKRTGEKVFLECVQDMDHENMFWYRQDPGLGLRLIYFSYDVKMKEKGDIPEGYSVSREKKERFSLILESASTNQTSMYLCASSSQGGRKQPQHFGDGTRLSIL.

The chain combines TRBV7-6 with TRBJ1-1; TRBD1 aligns across 8 bases. Germline V gene lookup returns CDR1 SGHVS and CDR2 FNYEAQ. CDR3 length equals 15 residues. V was pared by 0 bases and J by 4 bases, with 4 bases of the junction left unmatched. The CDR3 nucleotides read TGTGCCAGCAGCTTAGCGGCAGGGGGCCCCACTGAAGCTTTCTTT. It specifies CASSLAAGGPTEAFF.

This clonotype has only a few counts. This chain uses TRBV15 with TRBJ1-1; a possible D gene is TRBD1 (6 bases). CDR1 and CDR2 (germline): LNHNV, YYDKDF (reference sequence). V dropped 1 base and J dropped 0 bases, with 15 bases sitting between them. The CDR3 loop spans 17 amino acids. CDR3 DNA sequence: TGTGCCACCAGCAGAGTGGTCGGCAGGGGTATGAACACTGAAGCTTTCTTT. This codes for CATSRVVGRGMNTEAFF.

The chain joins TRBV5-1 to TRBJ2-4, with TRBD2 matching over 9 bases. This CDR3 is 14 amino acids long. V trimming: 0 bases; J trimming: 8 bases; junction bases outside the gene matches: 3. Germline V lookup: CDR1 SGHRS, CDR2 YFSETQ. The CDR3 region has the DNA TGCGCCAGCAGCTTGGAACCTAGCGGGGACATTCAGTACTTC. This sequence encodes CASSLEPSGDIQYF.

This rearrangement joins TRBV10-3 to TRBJ1-6, with 9 bases matching TRBD1. In germline, CDR1 is ENHRY, CDR2 SYGVKD. Trimming cost V 7 bases and J 6 bases; bases outside gene matches: 1. This CDR3 contains 13 residues. The CDR3 DNA follows: TGTGCCATCACGGGACAGGGTAATTCACCCCTCCACTTT. The encoded protein is CAITGQGNSPLHF.